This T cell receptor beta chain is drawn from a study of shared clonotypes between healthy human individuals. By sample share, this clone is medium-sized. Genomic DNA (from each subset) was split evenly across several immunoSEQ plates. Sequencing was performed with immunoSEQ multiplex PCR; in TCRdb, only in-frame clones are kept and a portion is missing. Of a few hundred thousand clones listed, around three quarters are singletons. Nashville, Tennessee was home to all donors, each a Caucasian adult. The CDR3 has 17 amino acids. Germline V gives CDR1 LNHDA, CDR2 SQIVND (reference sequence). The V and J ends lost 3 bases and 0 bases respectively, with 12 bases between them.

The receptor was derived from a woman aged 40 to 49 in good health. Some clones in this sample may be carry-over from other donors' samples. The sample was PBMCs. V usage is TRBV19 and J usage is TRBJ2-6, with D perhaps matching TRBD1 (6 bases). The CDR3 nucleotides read TGTGCCAGTAGTATTTCTGGACAGACCTCTGGGGCCAACGTCCTGACTTTC. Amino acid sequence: CASSISGQTSGANVLTF.